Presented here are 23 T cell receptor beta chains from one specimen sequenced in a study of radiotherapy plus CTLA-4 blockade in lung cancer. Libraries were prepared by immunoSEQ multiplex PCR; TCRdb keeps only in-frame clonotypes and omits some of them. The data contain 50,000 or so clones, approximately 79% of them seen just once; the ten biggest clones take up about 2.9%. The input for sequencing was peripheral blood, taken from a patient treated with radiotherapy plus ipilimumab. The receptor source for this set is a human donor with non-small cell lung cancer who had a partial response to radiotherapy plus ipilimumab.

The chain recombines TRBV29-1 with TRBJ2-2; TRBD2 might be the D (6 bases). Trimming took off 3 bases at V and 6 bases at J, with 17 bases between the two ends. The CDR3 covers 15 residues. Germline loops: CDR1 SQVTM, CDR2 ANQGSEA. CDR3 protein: CSVEGRGLGAGELFF. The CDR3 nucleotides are TGCAGCGTTGAGGGTCGGGGGTTGGGGGCCGGGGAGCTGTTTTTT.

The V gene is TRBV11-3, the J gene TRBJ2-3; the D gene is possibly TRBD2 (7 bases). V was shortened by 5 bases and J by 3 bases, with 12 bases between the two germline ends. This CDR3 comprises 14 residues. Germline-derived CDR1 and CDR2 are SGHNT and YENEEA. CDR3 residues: CASSPGGVTDTQYF. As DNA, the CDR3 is TGTGCCAGCAGCCCGGGGGGCGTGACAGATACGCAGTATTTT.

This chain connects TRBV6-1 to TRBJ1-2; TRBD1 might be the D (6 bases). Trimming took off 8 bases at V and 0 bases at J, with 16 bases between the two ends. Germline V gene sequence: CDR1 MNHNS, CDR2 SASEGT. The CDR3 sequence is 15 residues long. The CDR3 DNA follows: TGTGCCAGCGATCTGTCTGGGACACCTAACTATGGCTACACCTTC. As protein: CASDLSGTPNYGYTF.

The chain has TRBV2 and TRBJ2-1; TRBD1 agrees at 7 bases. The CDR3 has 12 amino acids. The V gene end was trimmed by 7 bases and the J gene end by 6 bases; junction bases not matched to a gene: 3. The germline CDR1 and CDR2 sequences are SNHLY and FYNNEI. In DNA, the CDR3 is TGTGCCAGCAAGGGACAGTTCAATGAGCAGTTCTTC. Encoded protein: CASKGQFNEQFF.

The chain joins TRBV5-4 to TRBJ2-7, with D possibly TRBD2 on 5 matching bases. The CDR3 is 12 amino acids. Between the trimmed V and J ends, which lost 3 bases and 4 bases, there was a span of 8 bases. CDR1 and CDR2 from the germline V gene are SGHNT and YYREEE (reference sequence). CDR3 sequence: CASSYDYYEQYF. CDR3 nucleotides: TGTGCCAGCAGCTACGACTATTACGAGCAGTACTTC.

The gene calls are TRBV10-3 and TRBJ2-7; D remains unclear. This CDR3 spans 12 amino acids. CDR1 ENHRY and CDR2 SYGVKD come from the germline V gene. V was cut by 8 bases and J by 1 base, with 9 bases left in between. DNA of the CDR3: TGTGCCATCGGGCGCGAGTCCTACGAGCAGTACTTC. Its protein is CAIGRESYEQYF.

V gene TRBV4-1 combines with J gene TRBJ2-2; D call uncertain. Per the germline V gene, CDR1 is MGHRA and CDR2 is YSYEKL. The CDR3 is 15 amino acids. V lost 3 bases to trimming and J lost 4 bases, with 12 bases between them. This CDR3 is CASSHDSTGTGELFF. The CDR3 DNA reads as TGCGCCAGCAGCCATGACTCGACTGGCACCGGGGAGCTGTTTTTT.

Written as DNA, the CDR3 is TGTGCCTGGAGTGTAGGGGTTAGTAACTATGGCTACACCTTC. It codes for CAWSVGVSNYGYTF. The rearrangement joins TRBV30 to TRBJ1-2; D possibly corresponds to TRBD1 (5 bases). V lost 0 bases, J lost 1 base, and 9 bases lay in between. The CDR3 extends over 14 amino acids. Germline-derived CDR1 and CDR2 are GTSNPN and SVGIG (reference sequence).

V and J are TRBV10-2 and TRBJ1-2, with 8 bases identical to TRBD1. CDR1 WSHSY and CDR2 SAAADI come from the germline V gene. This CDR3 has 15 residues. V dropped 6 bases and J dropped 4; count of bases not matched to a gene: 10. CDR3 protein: CASRPGGRILYGYTF. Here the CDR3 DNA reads TGCGCCAGCAGGCCAGGGGGCCGAATCCTCTATGGCTACACCTTC.

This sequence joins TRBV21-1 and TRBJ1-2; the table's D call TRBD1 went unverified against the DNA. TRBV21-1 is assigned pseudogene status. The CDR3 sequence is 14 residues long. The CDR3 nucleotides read TGTGCCAGCAGCAAAGTGGACAGGCGGTATGGCTACACCTTC. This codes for CASSKVDRRYGYTF.

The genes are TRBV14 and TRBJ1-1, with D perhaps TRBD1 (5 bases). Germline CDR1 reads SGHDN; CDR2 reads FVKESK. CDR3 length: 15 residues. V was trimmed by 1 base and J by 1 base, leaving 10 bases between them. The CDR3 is CASSQGRQRNTEAFF. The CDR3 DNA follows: TGTGCCAGCAGCCAAGGCCGACAGAGGAACACTGAAGCTTTCTTT.

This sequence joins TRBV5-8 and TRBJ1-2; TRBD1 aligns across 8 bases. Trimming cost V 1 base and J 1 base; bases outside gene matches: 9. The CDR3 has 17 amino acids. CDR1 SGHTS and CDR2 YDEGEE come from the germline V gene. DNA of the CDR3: TGTGCCAGCAGCTTGAGGCCAGGGGGCCTAAATAACTATGGCTACACCTTC. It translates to CASSLRPGGLNNYGYTF.

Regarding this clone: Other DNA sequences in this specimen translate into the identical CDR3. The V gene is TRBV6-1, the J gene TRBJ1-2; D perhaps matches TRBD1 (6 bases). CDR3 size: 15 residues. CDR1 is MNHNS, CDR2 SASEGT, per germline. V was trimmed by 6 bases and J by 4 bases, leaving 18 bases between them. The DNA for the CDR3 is TGTGCCAGCAGCGCCCAACAGGGCCCCGTCTATGGCTACACCTTC. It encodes CASSAQQGPVYGYTF.

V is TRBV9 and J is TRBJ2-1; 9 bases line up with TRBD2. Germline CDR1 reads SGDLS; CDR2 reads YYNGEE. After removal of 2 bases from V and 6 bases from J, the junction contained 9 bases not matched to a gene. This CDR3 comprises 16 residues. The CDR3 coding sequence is TGTGCCAGCAGCGTCACCGGGACTAGCTGGGGCAATGAGCAGTTCTTC. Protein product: CASSVTGTSWGNEQFF.

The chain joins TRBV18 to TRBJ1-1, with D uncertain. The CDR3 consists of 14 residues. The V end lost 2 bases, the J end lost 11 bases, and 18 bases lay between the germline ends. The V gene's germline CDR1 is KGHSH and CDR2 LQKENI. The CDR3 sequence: CASSPDGDGIRAFF. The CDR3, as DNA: TGTGCCAGCTCACCAGACGGGGATGGAATACGCGCTTTCTTT.

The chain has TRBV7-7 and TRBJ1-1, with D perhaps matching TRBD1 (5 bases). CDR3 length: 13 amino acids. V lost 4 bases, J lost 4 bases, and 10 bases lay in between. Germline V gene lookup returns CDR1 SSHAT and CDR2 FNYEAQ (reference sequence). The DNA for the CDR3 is TGTGCCAGCAGCTCCACCAGGGCCACTGAAGCTTTCTTT. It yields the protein CASSSTRATEAFF. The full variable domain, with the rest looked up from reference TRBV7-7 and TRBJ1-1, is GAGVSQSPRYKVTKRGQDVTLRCDPISSHATLYWYQQALGQGPEFLTYFNYEAQPDKSGLPSDRFSAERPEGSISTLTIQRTEQRDSAMYRCASSSTRATEAFFGQGTRLTVV.

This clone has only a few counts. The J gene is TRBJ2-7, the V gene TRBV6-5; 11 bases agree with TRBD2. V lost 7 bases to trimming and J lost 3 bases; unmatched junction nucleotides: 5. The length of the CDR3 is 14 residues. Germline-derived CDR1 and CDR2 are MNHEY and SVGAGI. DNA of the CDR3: TGTGCCAGCACCACTAGCGGGGGTCTCTACGAGCAGTACTTC. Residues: CASTTSGGLYEQYF.

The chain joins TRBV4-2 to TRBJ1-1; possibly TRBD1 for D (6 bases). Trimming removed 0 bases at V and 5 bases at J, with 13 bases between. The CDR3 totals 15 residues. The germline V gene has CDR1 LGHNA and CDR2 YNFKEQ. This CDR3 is CASSQEPRGITEAFF. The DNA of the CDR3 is TGTGCCAGCAGCCAAGAGCCAAGGGGGATTACTGAAGCTTTCTTT.

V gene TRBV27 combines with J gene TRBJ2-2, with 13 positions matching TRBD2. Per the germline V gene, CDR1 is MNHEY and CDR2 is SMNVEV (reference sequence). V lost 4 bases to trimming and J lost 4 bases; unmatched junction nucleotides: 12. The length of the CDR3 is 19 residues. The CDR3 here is CASSSLGLAGIAVTGELFF. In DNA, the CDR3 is TGTGCCAGCAGTTCATTGGGACTAGCGGGGATAGCGGTCACCGGGGAGCTGTTTTTT.

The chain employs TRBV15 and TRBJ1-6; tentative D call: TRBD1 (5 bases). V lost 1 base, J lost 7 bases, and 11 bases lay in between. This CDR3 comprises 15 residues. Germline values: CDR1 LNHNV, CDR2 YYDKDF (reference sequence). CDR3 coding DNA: TGTGCCACCAGCAGAGGCACAGGCCCAAATTCACCCCTCCACTTT. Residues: CATSRGTGPNSPLHF.

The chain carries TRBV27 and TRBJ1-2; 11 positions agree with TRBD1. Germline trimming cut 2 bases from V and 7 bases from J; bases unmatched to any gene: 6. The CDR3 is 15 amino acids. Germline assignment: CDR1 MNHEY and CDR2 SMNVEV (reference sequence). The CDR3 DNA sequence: TGTGCCAGCAGTTTAGGACAGGGGGCGCATTTTGGCTACACCTTC. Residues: CASSLGQGAHFGYTF.

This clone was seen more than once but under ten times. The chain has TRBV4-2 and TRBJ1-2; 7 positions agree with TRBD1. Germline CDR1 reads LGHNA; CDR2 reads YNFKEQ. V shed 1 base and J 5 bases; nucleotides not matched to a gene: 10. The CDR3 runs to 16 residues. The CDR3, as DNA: TGTGCCAGCAGCCAAGGTGCCGGGACAGCAGTTTATGGCTACACCTTC. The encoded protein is CASSQGAGTAVYGYTF.

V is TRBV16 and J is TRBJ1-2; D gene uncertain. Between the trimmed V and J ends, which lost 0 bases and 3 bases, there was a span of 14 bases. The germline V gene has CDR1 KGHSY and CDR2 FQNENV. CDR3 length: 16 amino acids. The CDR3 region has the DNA TGTGCCAGCAGCCAATCAATTGCAGTCTTTGACTATGGCTACACCTTC. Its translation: CASSQSIAVFDYGYTF.